Here is one TCR beta chain with its context. Its specificity is not known. The data originate from a study of CD4+ T cells in melanoma. Generated by immunoSEQ multiplex PCR, the TCRdb table keeps only in-frame clones and is missing some. The sample lists 9,500 to 11,000 clones; 55% to 65% were seen once. Study-wide results and caveats: Diverse differentiation states were reported for melanoma neoantigen-specific CD4+ T cells. CD8+ T cell, macrophage and B cell function reportedly correlated with neoantigen-specific CD4+ T cells.

The sequence derives from a human donor with melanoma. Specimen: cells from a culture (not recorded whether cultured in vitro).

The CDR3 loop reads CASRRDRQGWTEAFF. Written as DNA, the CDR3 is TGTGCCAGCAGAAGAGACCGACAGGGTTGGACTGAAGCTTTCTTT. V is TRBV27 and J is TRBJ1-1, with 7 bases aligning to TRBD1. Losses at the gene ends were 6 bases for V and 5 bases for J; bases not matched to a gene: 12. The CDR3 length is 15 residues. Germline loops: CDR1 MNHEY, CDR2 SMNVEV (reference sequence).